This TCR beta chain was identified in a study of cytomegalovirus exposure and HLA in healthy donors (dated by TCRdb to the late 2010s). General notes on the study: According to an earlier analysis of around 600 of the donors, about 179 million T cells yielded 117 million unique TCR beta sequences and approximately 300 Gb of sequence data. The study profiled the T cell repertoires of 500 to 800 subjects by immunosequencing and related them to cytomegalovirus serostatus. Besides the first cohort of hundreds of subjects, a separate validation cohort made up of over a hundred different subjects was used. A handful of DR-DQ haplotypes were treated as single units for association and clustering because of strong linkage in the cohort. An early release that covered several hundred HLA-typed donors contained around 300 gigabases of sequencing data and 80 million or so unique TCR sequences. The study combined high-throughput TCR immunosequencing, statistical association of individual TCRs with disease status, and machine learning to predict cytomegalovirus infection status. Donor age, sex, ethnicity and CMV serostatus were compiled together with the repertoire data. Rather than using new phenotypic data, the later analysis identified candidate immune exposures from TCR beta sequences and from how often those sequences occurred across donors. HLA typing included class I and class II loci at four-digit resolution. Of the roughly 400 genotyped donors, approximately 81% were placed in the genetic ancestry cluster associated with self-reported Caucasian donors. Among about 390 genotyped donors of the cohort, an average of 235,054 unique TCR beta nucleotide sequences were sequenced per donor, around 20% of them non-productive. A later genetic analysis took genome-wide SNP genotypes for about 55% of the 666 donors and used that subset as a discovery cohort. The number of donors typed differed by locus, with 629-630 for A, B, C, DRB1 and DQB1, roughly 520 for DQA1, about 610 for DPA1, and around 450 for DPB1. An earlier analysis of about 600 of the donors used high-throughput TCR beta sequencing to judge whether each TCR beta V gene segment behaved as functional or pseudogenic. A later analysis re-examined previously published TCR beta repertoires from roughly 650 donors and added high-resolution HLA genotyping to investigate patterns of TCR occurrence. All discovery cohort repertoires had been generated on a single sequencing platform. The aim of the study was to test whether cataloging public T cell receptors could identify signatures of past pathogen exposure.

Library preparation was by the immunoSEQ multiplex PCR assay. For the multiplex PCR, a mixture combining 60 forward primers for TCR Vbeta segments and 13 reverse primers for TCR Jbeta segments was used. Amplification of the CDR3 region of rearranged TCR beta genes was performed with a multiplex PCR assay on genomic DNA. On the Illumina HiSeq System, the amplified TCR beta libraries were sequenced as 87-base-pair reads. The published analysis was carried out like this. A later analysis counted some 80 million unique TCR beta chains across the roughly 700 repertoires, and 10 million to 11 million of these chains were shared by at least two donors. Raw reads were error-corrected and collapsed into unique sequences with a nearest-neighbor algorithm that merged closely related sequences to remove PCR and sequencing errors. To assign V, D and J gene segments, CDR3 sequences were aligned to IMGT reference sequences. For a sequence to be retained, a match of at least six nucleotides was required to both a V gene segment and a J gene segment. Rearrangements were classified as productive when the CDR3 lacked stop codons and remained in frame with V and J, and all other rearrangements were classified as non-productive. Following IMGT convention, CDR3 was defined as the stretch from the second conserved V-encoded cysteine to the conserved J-encoded phenylalanine. Sequences without an unambiguous match to a single V gene segment were excluded from the earlier analysis of approximately 600 of the donors. An earlier analysis of 587 of the donors classified V segments as functional when productive rearrangements were above 56.7% and as segregating when the standard deviation between donors was above 5%. To diagnose cytomegalovirus status from the catalog of TCR beta chain sequences, a statistical classification framework was built. In a later analysis, TCR nucleotide sequences were compared against IMGT/GENE-DB human TR gene sequences so that V and J genes could be assigned. A later analysis assigned CDR3 sequences and most-parsimonious VDJ recombination scenarios with the TCRdist pipeline. In a later analysis, each TCR beta chain was defined by its CDR3 amino acid sequence together with its V-gene family, and reads lacking a unique V-gene family were excluded. To address suspected cross-contamination and a sequencing artifact, a later analysis removed around 590 highly shared, low-generation-probability nucleotide sequences. In a later analysis, a clonal expansion index was calculated for each public chain from normalized within-repertoire ranks of inferred template counts. A later analysis computed generation probabilities with a VDJ recombination model fitted to out-of-frame rearrangements, and checked the results against IGoR. Hypergeometric tests were used in a later analysis to score TCR-TCR, TCR-HLA and TCR-CMV co-occurrence, with a repertoire-size bias correction applied to the TCR pairs. To estimate false discovery rates, a later analysis permuted the HLA or CMV assignments 20 times. In a later analysis, co-occurring TCRs were grouped using DBSCAN, and TCRdist sequence similarity was added for clustering within HLA-allele-positive subsets. Repertoires with fewer than 30,000 or more than 120,000 public chains, plus five repertoires with anomalous nucleotide sharing, were excluded from co-occurrence clustering. TCRdb holds this immuneACCESS table with in-frame rearrangements only. Some clones are missing; in checked studies, unresolved V genes explain under half, and the rest has no known cause. V, J and clone size reflect that table, while D and trimming were determined from the DNA. The sample table lists about 82,000 clones, approximately 79% of them with a count of one. The ten most abundant clones make up about an eighth of the sample.

Reading the germline V gene (reference sequence) gives CDR1 GTSNPN and CDR2 SVGIG. The CDR3 sequence holds 13 residues, the cysteine and phenylalanine included. Only the CDR3 part of the read is kept: 39 bases, read in frame from the first base. V lost 0 bases and J lost 10 bases, and the count of bases not matched to a germline gene is 6. Notes on this clone: No cognate antigen has been identified for it. No much larger clone is present one base from it, and per-base qualities are unavailable.

The cohort consisted of 666 healthy bone marrow donors. All cohort members were sampled while nominally healthy, although unrecorded immune exposures were likely present. Of the 550 to 750 cohort members, around 290 had positive CMV serostatus and approximately 360 had negative CMV serostatus, and CMV serostatus was not recorded for the donor. Each donor provided a peripheral blood sample, and peripheral blood mononuclear cells were used for TCR beta sequencing. Genomic DNA was extracted from the blood cell samples with the Qiagen DNeasy Blood Extraction Kit. What the authors observed across the whole study: In an earlier analysis of fewer than 750 of the donors, most TCR beta V segments were observed in productive rearrangements about 90% or about 30% of the time, broadly matching IMGT annotations. Some IMGT-functional V segments, including TRBV6-2 and TRBV6-3, could not be told apart with the 87-base-pair reads, so those segments were excluded. In vitro tests confirmed that a few of the cytomegalovirus-associated TCR beta chains recognize cytomegalovirus antigens. According to the authors, the approach could potentially be generalized to other disease states and immunological phenotypes. Strong co-occurrence of HLA alleles, especially DR and DQ, made assigning TCR associations to individual alleles difficult. In a later analysis, HLA-associated TCR beta chains were found to be more clonally expanded and to have lower generation probabilities than equally common non-associated chains. In both the original and validation cohorts, the classifier was reported to diagnose cytomegalovirus status with high specificity and sensitivity. Compared with the approximately 670-donor mean, donors in an Asian-associated ancestry cluster had fewer N-insertions in productive TCRs, according to a later genetic analysis. Correlated functional status among segregating V segments might be attributable to linkage disequilibrium, but an unknown experimental factor could not be ruled out. A later genetic analysis associated a missense DCLRE1C variant with V-gene and J-gene trimming of TCR beta chains, and an independent cohort replicated the association. The study gave a list of around 170 TCR beta chains associated with cytomegalovirus. For the cohort, immune exposure information was limited to CMV serostatus. The presence/absence analyses assumed that sequencing depth was roughly uniform across donors, and that assumption may not be true. A later analysis reported that several top co-occurrence clusters appeared linked to parvovirus B19, influenza, CMV and Epstein-Barr virus. Because HLA typing was unavailable for some donors at each locus, only the typed subset was used in association tests. According to a later analysis, most CMV-associated TCR beta chains appeared to be HLA-restricted, and the HLA associations seemed to be driven largely by CMV exposure. A further reported finding was that TCR beta sequences accurately predicted the HLA-A and HLA-B alleles for most subjects in the first cohort. The earlier analysis of 587 of the donors excluded some 15 rarely observed V segments, including chromosome 9 orphons, because counts were too low. A group of highly shared sequence variants was considered likely to be a technical artifact of the sequencing pipeline. Most TCR sequences were observed very rarely across donors, whereas some public TCRs were present in many individuals. A later analysis associated 16,951 TCR beta sequences with specific HLA alleles at a false discovery rate of 0.05. In this cohort, only TCR beta chains were sequenced, and detectable features were limited by the absence of alpha or paired-chain data. In a later analysis, TCR association rates were found to vary across HLA loci, with the most associated TCRs seen for DRB1 alleles and the fewest for HLA-C alleles.

The receptor comes from a human donor in good health. The V and J genes are TRBV30 and TRBJ2-1, with TRBD2 matching 7 junction bases. The sequencing input was PBMCs. The sequenced DNA: TGTGCCTGGAGTGTACAAGTCGGGGGGGAGCAGTTCTTC. This sequence encodes CAWSVQVGGEQFF.